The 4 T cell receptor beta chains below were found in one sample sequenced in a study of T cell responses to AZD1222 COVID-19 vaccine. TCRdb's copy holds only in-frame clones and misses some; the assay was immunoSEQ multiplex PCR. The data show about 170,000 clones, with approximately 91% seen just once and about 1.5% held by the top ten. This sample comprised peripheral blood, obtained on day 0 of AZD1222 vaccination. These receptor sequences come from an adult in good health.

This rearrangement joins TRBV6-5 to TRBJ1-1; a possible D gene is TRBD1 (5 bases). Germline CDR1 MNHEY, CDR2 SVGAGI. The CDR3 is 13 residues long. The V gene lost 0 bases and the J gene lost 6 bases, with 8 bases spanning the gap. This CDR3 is CASSYSVGAEAFF. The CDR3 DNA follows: TGTGCCAGCAGTTACTCTGTGGGGGCTGAAGCTTTCTTT.

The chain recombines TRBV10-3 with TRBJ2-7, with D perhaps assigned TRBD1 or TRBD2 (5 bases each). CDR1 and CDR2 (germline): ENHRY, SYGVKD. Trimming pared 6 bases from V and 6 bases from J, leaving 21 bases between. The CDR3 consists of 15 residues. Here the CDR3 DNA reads TGTGCCATCAGCACCGGGACGGACATCACTAGCGAGCAGTACTTC. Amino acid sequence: CAISTGTDITSEQYF.

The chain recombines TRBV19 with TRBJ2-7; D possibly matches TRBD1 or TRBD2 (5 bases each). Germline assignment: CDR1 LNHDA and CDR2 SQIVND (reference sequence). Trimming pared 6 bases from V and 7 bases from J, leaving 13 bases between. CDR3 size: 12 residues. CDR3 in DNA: TGTGCCAGTAGCCCAGGGACGGGGGAGCAGTACTTC. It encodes CASSPGTGEQYF.

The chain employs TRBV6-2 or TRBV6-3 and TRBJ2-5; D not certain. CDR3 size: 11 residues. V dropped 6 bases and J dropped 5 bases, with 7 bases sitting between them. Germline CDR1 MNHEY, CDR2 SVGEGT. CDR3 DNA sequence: TGTGCCAGCAGCCTAGGGGAGACCCAGTACTTC. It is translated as CASSLGETQYF.